The clone carrying this T cell receptor (beta chain) was seen repeatedly, ten times or more. TCRdb fed the 5' RACE reads into MiXCR, producing one record per CDR3 protein. This table holds some 150,000 distinct CDR3 sequences, about 6.1% found once. This sample is drawn from a study of T-cell memory formation after mild COVID-19. There are 15 residues in the CDR3. CDR1 and CDR2 from the germline V gene are SGHAT and FQNNGV. V was clipped by 0 bases and J by 5 bases, with 13 bases between them. The chain couples TRBV11-2 to TRBJ2-5; D ambiguous. The specimen sequenced was PBMCs or a T cell subset sorted from them (not recorded which). The clonotype comes from an adult woman who had mild COVID-19 (a few samples of this study predate the infection). Cell type and time point are not known. CDR3 region: CASSLDVGIRETQYF. The CDR3 nucleotides read TGTGCCAGCAGCTTAGATGTGGGAATACGGGAGACCCAGTACTTC.